The 21 T cell receptor beta chains below all came from one sample that was sequenced in a study of CD8 T cells in ankylosing spondylitis. The study, taken as a whole, reports: Ankylosing spondylitis blood appeared to be characterized by a TCR beta motif of under 10 highly homologous variants.

No antigen has been assigned to these receptors. Each CDR3 protein gets one entry after TCRdb re-called the 5' RACE reads with MiXCR. This sample has about 400,000 distinct CDR3 sequences; approximately 20% occur once, and the top ten carry about a sixth. What was sequenced was blood, either unsorted or a sorted T cell fraction (not recorded which). The source is a male donor with ankylosing spondylitis.

This rearrangement joins TRBV5-1 to TRBJ2-5; 12 bases are a match to TRBD2. J was trimmed by 4 bases and V by 4 bases; bases with no gene match: 8. This CDR3 has 16 residues. Germline-derived CDR1 and CDR2 are SGHRS and YFSETQ. This CDR3 is CASSVQPSGRGETQYF. The DNA for the CDR3 is TGCGCCAGCAGCGTGCAGCCTAGCGGGAGGGGAGAGACCCAGTACTTC.

This clonotype was found a few times. The chain recombines TRBV19 with TRBJ2-6, with D tentatively TRBD2 (6 bases). The CDR3 contains 18 residues. V was pared by 3 bases and J by 2 bases, with 17 bases between. Germline CDR1 is LNHDA and CDR2 is SQIVND (reference sequence). Here the CDR3 DNA reads TGTGCCAGTAGTATCCAGATTATTAGCGGTGCTGGGGCCAACGTCCTGACTTTC. Protein sequence: CASSIQIISGAGANVLTF.

In this sample, this clonotype turned up a few times. The chain recombines TRBV12-3 or TRBV12-4 with TRBJ2-7; D is unclear. The CDR3 consists of 14 residues. The V end was cut by 5 bases, the J end by 2 bases, with 13 bases between. As DNA, the CDR3 is TGTGCCAGCAGTCGGGCTAGGTTCGCCTACGAGCAGTACTTC. Translating it yields CASSRARFAYEQYF.

This clonotype was recorded a few times. The chain links TRBV7-9 to TRBJ2-7; TRBD2 aligns across 12 bases. V trimming: 5 bases; J trimming: 7 bases; junction bases outside the gene matches: 9. The length of the CDR3 is 15 residues. Germline CDR1 SEHNR, CDR2 FQNEAQ (reference sequence). The chain's CDR3 is CASSLRLAGVGEQYF. Here the CDR3 DNA reads TGTGCCAGCAGCCTCCGACTAGCGGGAGTGGGAGAGCAGTACTTC.

There are many counts of this clonotype. V is TRBV12-3 or TRBV12-4 and J is TRBJ1-5; D perhaps matches TRBD1 (6 bases). The CDR3 has 14 residues. V shed 8 bases and J shed 5 bases, with 16 bases lying between them. The CDR3 DNA reads as TGTGCCAGCCAAAGGGGGTACCGGCATCAGCCCCAGCATTTT. It codes for CASQRGYRHQPQHF.

This clonotype has just a few counts. The rearrangement links TRBV3-1 to TRBJ1-2; 10 bases map to TRBD1. Per germline, CDR1 LGHDT and CDR2 YNNKEL (reference sequence). The CDR3 loop spans 17 amino acids. The J segment lost 5 bases and the V segment lost 0 bases, leaving 9 bases of the junction unmatched. The CDR3 sequence is CASSQEKGTGAGYGYTF. As DNA, the CDR3 is TGTGCCAGCAGCCAAGAAAAGGGGACAGGGGCAGGATATGGCTACACCTTC.

The chain uses TRBV28 and TRBJ2-5; 9 nucleotides match TRBD2. V trimming: 2 bases; J trimming: 3 bases; junction bases outside the gene matches: 4. Germline V CDR1 and CDR2: MDHEN, SYDVKM. This CDR3 is built from 15 residues. CDR3 residues: CASSLEGLAEETQYF. The DNA of the CDR3 is TGTGCCAGCAGTTTAGAGGGACTAGCAGAAGAGACCCAGTACTTC.

This clonotype was recorded a few times. The genes are TRBV6-5 and TRBJ2-3; D could derive from TRBD1 or TRBD2 (5 bases each). The CDR3 covers 18 residues. V lost 0 bases, J lost 4 bases, and 20 bases lay in between. Germline V gene data show CDR1 as MNHEY and CDR2 as SVGAGI. Here the CDR3 DNA reads TGTGCCAGCAGTTACTCAGGAAGGGGCCTGAGGGTCCCAGATACGCAGTATTTT. This codes for CASSYSGRGLRVPDTQYF.

V and J are TRBV12-3 or TRBV12-4 and TRBJ1-4, with no clear D. V lost 0 bases, J lost 6 bases, and 8 bases lay in between. CDR3 length equals 14 residues. The CDR3 sequence is CASSLAARDEKLFF. CDR3 coding DNA: TGTGCCAGCAGTTTAGCGGCCCGGGATGAAAAACTGTTTTTT.

The genes are TRBV2 and TRBJ2-7, with 9 bases lining up with TRBD1. Germline V CDR1 and CDR2: SNHLY, FYNNEI. The V segment lost 6 bases and the J segment 5 bases; nucleotides outside the gene matches: 5. This CDR3 region has 13 residues. The CDR3 region is CASRGQGFDEQYF. CDR3 sequence (DNA): TGTGCCAGCAGAGGACAGGGGTTCGACGAGCAGTACTTC.

This clonotype came up a few times. The rearrangement joins TRBV4-2 to TRBJ1-3; a possible D gene is TRBD1 (5 bases). The germline V gene has CDR1 LGHNA and CDR2 YNFKEQ. V was clipped by 4 bases and J by 3 bases, with 7 bases between them. CDR3 length equals 13 residues. CDR3 nucleotide sequence: TGTGCCAGCAGCCGGGGCAGTGGAAACACCATATATTTT. Protein sequence: CASSRGSGNTIYF.

This rearrangement joins TRBV2 to TRBJ1-6; no reliable D call. Trimming removed 2 bases from V and 4 bases from J, with 9 bases in between. There are 15 residues in the CDR3. Germline V lookup: CDR1 SNHLY, CDR2 FYNNEI. CDR3 sequence: CASSELGGYNSPLHF. The CDR3 DNA reads as TGTGCCAGCAGTGAATTGGGCGGATATAATTCACCCCTCCACTTT. The variable domain in full, completed from reference TRBV2 and TRBJ1-6, reads EPEVTQTPSHQVTQMGQEVILRCVPISNHLYFYWYRQILGQKVEFLVSFYNNEISEKSEIFDDQFSVERPDGSNFTLKIRSTKLEDSAMYFCASSELGGYNSPLHFGNGTRLTVT.

The rearrangement joins TRBV3-1 to TRBJ1-1; D remains unclear. With 1 base removed from V and 5 bases from J, the gap between germline ends came to 23 bases. The germline V gene encodes CDR1 LGHDT and CDR2 YNNKEL (reference sequence). The CDR3 length is 18 residues. The CDR3 region has the DNA TGTGCCAGCAGCCAAGGCATGCCAGGCCTGATCGACCTTACTGAAGCTTTCTTT. Translating gives CASSQGMPGLIDLTEAFF.

The V gene is TRBV6-1, the J gene TRBJ1-6; 8 bases match TRBD1. This CDR3 is built from 14 residues. Germline lookup yields CDR1 MNHNS and CDR2 SASEGT. V dropped 5 bases and J dropped 8; count of bases not matched to a gene: 5. As DNA, the CDR3 is TGTGCCAGCAGTACGGACAGGGCCCATTCACCCCTCCACTTT. Amino acid sequence: CASSTDRAHSPLHF.

V gene TRBV12-3 or TRBV12-4 combines with J gene TRBJ2-7; TRBD2 is a possible D gene (5 bases). Trimming cost V 5 bases and J 4 bases, with 12 bases left between them. The CDR3 is 13 residues long. The CDR3 loop is CASSRTSRYEQYF. CDR3 sequence (DNA): TGTGCCAGCAGTCGTACTAGTCGGTACGAGCAGTACTTC.

The genes are TRBV4-2 and TRBJ2-3, with 11 bases fitting TRBD2. The germline V gene has CDR1 LGHNA and CDR2 YNFKEQ. With 1 base clipped from V and 2 bases from J, the junction kept 2 bases outside the gene matches. The CDR3 is 16 amino acids. The CDR3 here is CASSQGLAGNTDTQYF. The DNA of the CDR3 is TGTGCCAGCAGCCAAGGACTAGCGGGGAACACAGATACGCAGTATTTT.

This clonotype came up a few times. V usage is TRBV7-9 and J usage is TRBJ2-7; TRBD1 agrees at 8 bases. The CDR3 has 17 residues. Germline V gene data show CDR1 as SEHNR and CDR2 as FQNEAQ (reference sequence). Trimming at V came to 5 bases and at J to 5 bases, leaving 17 bases not matched to a gene. The CDR3 is CASSNLPGRTGYNEQYF. The CDR3 region has the DNA TGTGCCAGCAGCAACCTGCCGGGGAGGACAGGGTATAACGAGCAGTACTTC.

This clonotype has a handful of counts. The J gene is TRBJ1-4, the V gene TRBV20-1, with a weak D call TRBD1 (6 bases). This CDR3 is 13 amino acids long. Germline V CDR1 and CDR2: DFQATT, SNEGSKA (reference sequence). Trimming cost V 6 bases and J 6 bases, with 14 bases left between them. CDR3 bases: TGCAGTGCCGGGGGGCAGGGGCATGAAAAACTGTTTTTT. Amino acid sequence: CSAGGQGHEKLFF.

V gene TRBV7-3 combines with J gene TRBJ2-6; D gene uncertain. The ends were cut back, 0 bases at V and 4 bases at J, with 13 bases in the middle. This CDR3 is 17 amino acids long. Germline CDR1 SGHTA, CDR2 FQGTGA. Here the CDR3 reads CASSLTGEPDGANVLTF. The DNA for the CDR3 is TGTGCCAGCAGCTTAACTGGCGAACCCGACGGGGCCAACGTCCTGACTTTC.

This clonotype has more than one count but fewer than ten. The chain recombines TRBV6-5 with TRBJ2-1, with a tentative D call TRBD1 (6 bases). The germline V and J ends were trimmed by 2 bases and 6 bases, with 20 bases remaining between them. In germline, CDR1 is MNHEY, CDR2 SVGAGI. The CDR3 sequence is 17 residues long. CDR3 coding DNA: TGTGCCAGCAGTTACACGCAACAGGGCCAGGGTGGCAATGAGCAGTTCTTC. Translated: CASSYTQQGQGGNEQFF.

The chain couples TRBV5-1 to TRBJ2-2; a weak D match, TRBD2 (5 bases). This CDR3 comprises 14 residues. Trimming stripped 1 base from V and 5 bases from J, with 9 bases between. Germline V CDR1 and CDR2: SGHRS, YFSETQ. The CDR3 nucleotides are TGCGCCAGCAGCTTGAACTGGGAGACCGGGGAGCTGTTTTTT. This encodes CASSLNWETGELFF.